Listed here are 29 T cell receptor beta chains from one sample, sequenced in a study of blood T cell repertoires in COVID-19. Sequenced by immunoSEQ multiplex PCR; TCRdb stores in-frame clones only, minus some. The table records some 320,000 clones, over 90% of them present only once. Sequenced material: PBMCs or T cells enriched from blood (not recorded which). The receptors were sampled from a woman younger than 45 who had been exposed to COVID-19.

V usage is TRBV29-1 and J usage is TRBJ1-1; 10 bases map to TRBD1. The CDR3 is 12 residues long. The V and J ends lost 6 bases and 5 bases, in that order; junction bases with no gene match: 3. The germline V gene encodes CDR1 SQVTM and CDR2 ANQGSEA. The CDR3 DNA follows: TGCAGCGTAACGGACAGGGGGACTGAAGCTTTCTTT. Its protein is CSVTDRGTEAFF.

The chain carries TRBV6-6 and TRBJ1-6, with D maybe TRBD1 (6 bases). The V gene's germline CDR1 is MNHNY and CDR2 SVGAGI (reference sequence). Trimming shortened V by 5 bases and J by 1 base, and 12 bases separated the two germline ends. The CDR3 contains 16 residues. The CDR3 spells CASSPQGLSYNSPLHF. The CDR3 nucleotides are TGTGCCAGCAGTCCACAGGGTTTGTCCTATAATTCACCCCTCCACTTT.

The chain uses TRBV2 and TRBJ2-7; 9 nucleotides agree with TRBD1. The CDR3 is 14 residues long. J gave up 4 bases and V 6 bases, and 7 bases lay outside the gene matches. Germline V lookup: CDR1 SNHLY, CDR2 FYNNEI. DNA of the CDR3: TGTGCCAGCAGCATGGACAGGGGCACGTACGAGCAGTACTTC. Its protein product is CASSMDRGTYEQYF.

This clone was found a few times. CDR3 bases: TGTGCCAGCAGCCGGAACAGCAAGAACACTGAAGCTTTCTTT. Residues: CASSRNSKNTEAFF. The rearrangement joins TRBV27 to TRBJ1-1; D gene uncertain. There are 14 residues in the CDR3. The germline V gene encodes CDR1 MNHEY and CDR2 SMNVEV (reference sequence). The V end was cut by 6 bases, the J end by 1 base, with 12 bases between.

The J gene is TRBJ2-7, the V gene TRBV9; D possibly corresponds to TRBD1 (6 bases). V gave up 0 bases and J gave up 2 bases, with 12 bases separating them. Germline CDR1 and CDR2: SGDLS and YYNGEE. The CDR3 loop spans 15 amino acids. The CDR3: CASSVGPGQTYEQYF. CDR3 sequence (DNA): TGTGCCAGCAGCGTAGGCCCCGGACAGACCTACGAGCAGTACTTC. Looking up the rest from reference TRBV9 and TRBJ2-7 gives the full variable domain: DSGVTQTPKHLITATGQRVTLRCSPRSGDLSVYWYQQSLDQGLQFLIQYYNGEERAKGNILERFSAQQFPDLHSELNLSSLELGDSALYFCASSVGPGQTYEQYFGPGTRLTVT.

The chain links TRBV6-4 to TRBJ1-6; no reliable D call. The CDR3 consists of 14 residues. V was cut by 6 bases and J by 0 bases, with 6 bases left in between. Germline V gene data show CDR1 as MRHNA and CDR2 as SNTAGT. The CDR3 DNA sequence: TGTGCCAGCAGAAGAGACTCCTATAATTCACCCCTCCACTTT. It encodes CASRRDSYNSPLHF.

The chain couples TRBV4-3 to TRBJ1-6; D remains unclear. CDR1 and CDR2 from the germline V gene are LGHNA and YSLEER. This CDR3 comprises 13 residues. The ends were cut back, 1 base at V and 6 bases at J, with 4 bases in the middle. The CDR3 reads CASSQVRNSPLHF. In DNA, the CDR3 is TGCGCCAGCAGCCAAGTTCGTAATTCACCCCTCCACTTT.

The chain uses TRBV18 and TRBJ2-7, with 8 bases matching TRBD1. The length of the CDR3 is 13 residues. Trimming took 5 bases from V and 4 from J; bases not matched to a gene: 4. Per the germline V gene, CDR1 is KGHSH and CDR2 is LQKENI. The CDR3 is CASSRGQGYEQYF. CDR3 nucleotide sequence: TGTGCCAGCTCAAGAGGACAGGGATACGAGCAGTACTTC.

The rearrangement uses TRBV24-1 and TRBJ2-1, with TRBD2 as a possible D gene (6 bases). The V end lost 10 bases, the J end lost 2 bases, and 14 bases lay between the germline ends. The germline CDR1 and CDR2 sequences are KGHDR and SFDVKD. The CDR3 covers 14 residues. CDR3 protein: CATSGGYPYNEQFF. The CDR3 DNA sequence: TGTGCCACTTCTGGGGGGTACCCCTACAATGAGCAGTTCTTC.

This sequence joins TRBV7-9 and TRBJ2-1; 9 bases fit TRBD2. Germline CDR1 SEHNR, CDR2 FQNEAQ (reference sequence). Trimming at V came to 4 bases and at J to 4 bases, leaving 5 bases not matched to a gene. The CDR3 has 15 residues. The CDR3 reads CASSSGLAYYNEQFF. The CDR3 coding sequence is TGTGCCAGCAGCTCTGGACTAGCGTATTACAATGAGCAGTTCTTC.

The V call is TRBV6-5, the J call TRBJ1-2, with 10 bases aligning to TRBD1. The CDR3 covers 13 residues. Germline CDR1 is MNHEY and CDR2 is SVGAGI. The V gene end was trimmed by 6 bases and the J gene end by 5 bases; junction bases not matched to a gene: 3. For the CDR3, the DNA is TGTGCCAGCAGGACAGGGGGCGGGTATGGCTACACCTTC. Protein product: CASRTGGGYGYTF.

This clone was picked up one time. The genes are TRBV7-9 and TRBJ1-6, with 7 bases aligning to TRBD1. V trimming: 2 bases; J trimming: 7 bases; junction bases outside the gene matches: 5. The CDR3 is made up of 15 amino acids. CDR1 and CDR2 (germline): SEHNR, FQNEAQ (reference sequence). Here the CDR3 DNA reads TGTGCCAGCAGCTTATCTCGACAGGGCAATTCACCCCTCCACTTT. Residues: CASSLSRQGNSPLHF. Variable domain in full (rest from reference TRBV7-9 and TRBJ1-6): DTGVSQNPRHKITKRGQNVTFRCDPISEHNRLYWYRQTLGQGPEFLTYFQNEAQLEKSRLLSDRFSAERPKGSFSTLEIQRTEQGDSAMYLCASSLSRQGNSPLHFGNGTRLTVT.

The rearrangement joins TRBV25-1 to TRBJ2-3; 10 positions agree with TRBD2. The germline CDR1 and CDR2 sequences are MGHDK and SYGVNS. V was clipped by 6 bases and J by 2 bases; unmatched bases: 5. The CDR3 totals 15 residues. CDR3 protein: CASSVGLADTDTQYF. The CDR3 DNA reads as TGTGCCAGCAGCGTCGGACTAGCGGACACAGATACGCAGTATTTT.

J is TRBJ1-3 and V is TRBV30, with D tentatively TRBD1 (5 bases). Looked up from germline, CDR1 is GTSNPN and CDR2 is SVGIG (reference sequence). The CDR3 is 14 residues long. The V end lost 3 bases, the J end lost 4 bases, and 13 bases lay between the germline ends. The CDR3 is CAWSPQGGGNTIYF. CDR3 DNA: TGTGCCTGGAGCCCCCAGGGTGGGGGAAACACCATATATTTT.

The CDR3 here is CASSADRLHEQYF. The CDR3 DNA reads TGTGCCAGCTCGGCGGACAGGCTGCACGAGCAGTACTTC. V usage is TRBV18 and J usage is TRBJ2-7, with TRBD1 matching 7 bases. The CDR3 consists of 13 residues. Germline loops: CDR1 KGHSH, CDR2 LQKENI. Trimming removed 6 bases from V and 5 bases from J; junction bases left unmatched: 7.

The CDR3 spells CASSLHGQGIWEKLFF. The CDR3 region has the DNA TGCGCCAGCAGCCTCCACGGACAGGGAATTTGGGAAAAACTGTTTTTT. The rearrangement joins TRBV4-3 to TRBJ1-4, with 8 positions matching TRBD1. V lost 4 bases and J lost 8; bases outside the gene matches: 12. Germline-derived CDR1 and CDR2 are LGHNA and YSLEER. CDR3 length: 16 residues.

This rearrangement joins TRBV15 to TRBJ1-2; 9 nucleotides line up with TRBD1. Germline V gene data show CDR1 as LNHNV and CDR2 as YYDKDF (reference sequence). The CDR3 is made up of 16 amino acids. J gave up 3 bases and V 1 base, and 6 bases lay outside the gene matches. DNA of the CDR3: TGTGCCACCAGCAGAGCCCCGGGACAGGGATACTATGGCTACACCTTC. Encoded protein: CATSRAPGQGYYGYTF.

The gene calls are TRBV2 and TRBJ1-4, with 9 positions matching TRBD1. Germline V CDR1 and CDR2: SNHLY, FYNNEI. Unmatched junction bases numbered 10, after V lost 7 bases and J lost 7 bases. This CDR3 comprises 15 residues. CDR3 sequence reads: CASIRRDRVVEKLFF. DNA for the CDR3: TGTGCCAGCATCAGAAGGGACAGGGTTGTTGAAAAACTGTTTTTT.

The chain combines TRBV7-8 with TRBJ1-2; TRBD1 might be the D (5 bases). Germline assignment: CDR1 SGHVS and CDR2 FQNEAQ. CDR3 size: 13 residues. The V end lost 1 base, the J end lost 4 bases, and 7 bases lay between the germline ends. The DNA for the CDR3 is TGTGCCAGCAGCTTAGGACAGAGCTATGGCTACACCTTC. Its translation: CASSLGQSYGYTF.

Written as DNA, the CDR3 is TGTGCCAGCAGCTTATCCGGGACAGGGACCTACGAGCAGTACTTC. Translated: CASSLSGTGTYEQYF. The genes are TRBV11-3 and TRBJ2-7; TRBD1 agrees at 9 bases. With V trimmed by 2 bases and J by 2 bases, 4 bases remained unmatched. CDR1 and CDR2 from the germline V gene are SGHNT and YENEEA. This CDR3 spans 15 amino acids.

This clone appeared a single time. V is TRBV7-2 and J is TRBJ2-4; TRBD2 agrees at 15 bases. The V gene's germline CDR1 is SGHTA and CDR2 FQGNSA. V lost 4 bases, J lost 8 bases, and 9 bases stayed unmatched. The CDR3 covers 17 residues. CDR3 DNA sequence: TGTGCCAGCAGCTCCGGACTAGCGGGGGGGTATAGGTACATTCAGTACTTC. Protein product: CASSSGLAGGYRYIQYF.

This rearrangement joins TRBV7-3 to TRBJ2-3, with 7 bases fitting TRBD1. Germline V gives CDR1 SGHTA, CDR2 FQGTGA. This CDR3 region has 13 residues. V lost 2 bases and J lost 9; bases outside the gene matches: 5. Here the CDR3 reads CASSLPPGQTQYF. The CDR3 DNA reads TGTGCCAGCAGCTTACCGCCGGGACAGACGCAGTATTTT.

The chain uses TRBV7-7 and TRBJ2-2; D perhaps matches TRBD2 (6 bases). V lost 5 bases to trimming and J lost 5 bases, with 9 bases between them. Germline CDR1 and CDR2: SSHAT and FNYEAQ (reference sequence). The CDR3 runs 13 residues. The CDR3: CASSVEGTGELFF. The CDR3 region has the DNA TGTGCCAGCAGCGTGGAGGGAACCGGGGAGCTGTTTTTT.

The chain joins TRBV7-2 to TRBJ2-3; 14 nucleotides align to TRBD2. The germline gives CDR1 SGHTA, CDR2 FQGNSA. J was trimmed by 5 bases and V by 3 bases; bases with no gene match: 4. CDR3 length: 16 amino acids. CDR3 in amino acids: CASSLGLAGAVDTQYF. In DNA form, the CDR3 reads TGTGCCAGCAGCTTGGGACTAGCGGGGGCGGTAGATACGCAGTATTTT.

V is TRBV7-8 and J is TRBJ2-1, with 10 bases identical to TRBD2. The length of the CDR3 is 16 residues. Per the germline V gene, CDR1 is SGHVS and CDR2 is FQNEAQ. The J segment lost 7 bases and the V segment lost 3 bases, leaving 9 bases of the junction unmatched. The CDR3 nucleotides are TGTGCCAGCAGCTTCAGCGGGCTAGCGGGGGTAAATGAGCAGTTCTTC. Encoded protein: CASSFSGLAGVNEQFF.

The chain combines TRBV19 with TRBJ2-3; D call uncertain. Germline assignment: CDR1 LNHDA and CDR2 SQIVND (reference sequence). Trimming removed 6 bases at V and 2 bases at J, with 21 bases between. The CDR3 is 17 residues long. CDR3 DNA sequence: TGTGCCAGTAGCAGACTCACGGCAAGTTTTTCCACAGATACGCAGTATTTT. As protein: CASSRLTASFSTDTQYF.

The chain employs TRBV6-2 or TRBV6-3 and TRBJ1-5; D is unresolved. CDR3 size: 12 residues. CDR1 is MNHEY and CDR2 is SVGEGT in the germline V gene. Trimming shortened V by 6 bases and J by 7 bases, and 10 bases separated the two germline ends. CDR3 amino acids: CASSVGYQPQHF. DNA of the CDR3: TGTGCCAGCAGCGTCGGGTACCAGCCCCAGCATTTT.

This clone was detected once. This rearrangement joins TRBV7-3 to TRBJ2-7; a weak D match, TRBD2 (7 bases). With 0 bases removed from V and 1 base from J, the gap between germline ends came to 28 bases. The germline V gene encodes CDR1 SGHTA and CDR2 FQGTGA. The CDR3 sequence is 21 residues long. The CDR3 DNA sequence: TGTGCCAGCAGCTTAACGTTAAGGGGGGGCGGCAACCCTCTGCTATCCTACGAGCAGTACTTC. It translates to CASSLTLRGGGNPLLSYEQYF. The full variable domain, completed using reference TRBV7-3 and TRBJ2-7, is GAGVSQTPSNKVTEKGKYVELRCDPISGHTALYWYRQSLGQGPEFLIYFQGTGAADDSGLPNDRFFAVRPEGSVSTLKIQRTERGDSAVYLCASSLTLRGGGNPLLSYEQYFGPGTRLTVT.

The CDR3: CASSKGQGDTEAFF. Written as DNA, the CDR3 is TGTGCCAGTAGTAAGGGACAGGGGGACACTGAAGCTTTCTTT. V and J are TRBV19 and TRBJ1-1; 11 bases are shared with TRBD1. The CDR3 has 14 residues. The germline V gene encodes CDR1 LNHDA and CDR2 SQIVND (reference sequence). Unmatched junction bases numbered 1, after V lost 4 bases and J lost 3 bases.